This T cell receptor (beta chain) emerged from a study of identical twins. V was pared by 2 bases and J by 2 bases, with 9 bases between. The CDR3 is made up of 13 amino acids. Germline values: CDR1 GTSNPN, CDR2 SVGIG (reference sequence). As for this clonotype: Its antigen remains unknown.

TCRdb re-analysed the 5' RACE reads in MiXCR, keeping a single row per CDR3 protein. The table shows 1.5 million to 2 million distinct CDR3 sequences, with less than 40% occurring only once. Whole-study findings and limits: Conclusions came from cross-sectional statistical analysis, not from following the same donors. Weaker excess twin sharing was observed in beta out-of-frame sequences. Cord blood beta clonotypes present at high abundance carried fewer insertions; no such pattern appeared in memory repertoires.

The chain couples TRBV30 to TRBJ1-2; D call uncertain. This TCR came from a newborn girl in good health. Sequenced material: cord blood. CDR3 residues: CAWSPLTNYGYTF. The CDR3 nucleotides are TGTGCCTGGAGTCCCCTGACAAACTATGGCTACACCTTC.